The entry that follows covers one T cell receptor (beta chain) sequence. What it recognizes is unknown. This CDR3 is 14 amino acids long. After removal of 5 bases from V and 2 bases from J, the junction contained 6 bases not matched to a gene. Looked up from germline, CDR1 is SEHNR and CDR2 is FQNEAQ (reference sequence). PCR amplification relied on 60 Vbeta primers (plus 13 Jbeta primers). Clones were sequenced by immunoSEQ multiplex PCR, and TCRdb holds only the in-frame ones, with some missing. Among some 130,000 clones listed, 65% to 85% were seen once. Nominal health characterized the donors when sampled, though unrecorded immune exposures were likely. This specimen belongs to a study of cytomegalovirus exposure and HLA in healthy donors. Study summary: Unique TCRs from HLA-typed donors, 70 million to 100 million of them, were held in an early data release.

Broader study findings: As was reported, the classifier diagnosed cytomegalovirus status with high specificity and sensitivity. Prediction of most subjects' HLA-A and HLA-B alleles by TCR beta sequences was reportedly accurate.

The chain uses TRBV7-9 and TRBJ2-7; 7 bases map to TRBD1. The sequence was collected from a man younger than 35 in good health and CMV-seronegative. The material sequenced was PBMCs. In DNA form, the CDR3 reads TGTGCCAGCAGCCCTACGGGACAGACCTACGAGCAGTACTTC. Its protein is CASSPTGQTYEQYF.